This T cell receptor beta chain originates from a study of T-cell memory formation after mild COVID-19. Overall study: TCR clusters were mostly donor specific. Notes on the study in general: A subset of responding clones appeared in pre-infection memory, suggesting cross-reactive memory joined.

As for this clonotype: Its antigen is undetermined.

TCRdb fed the 5' RACE reads into MiXCR, producing one record per CDR3 protein. Found here are roughly 200,000 distinct CDR3 sequences, approximately 16% of them singletons; the top ten hold around 2.4%. Trimming took 4 bases from V and 0 from J; bases not matched to a gene: 3. The CDR3 is made up of 14 amino acids. Germline assignment: CDR1 SGHRS and CDR2 YFSETQ. The sequence was obtained from an adult woman who had mild COVID-19 (a few samples of this study predate the infection). Cell type and time point are not known. The chain combines TRBV5-1 with TRBJ1-1, with TRBD1 matching 7 bases. The sequencing sample was made of PBMCs or a T cell subset sorted from them (not recorded which). This CDR3 reads CASSQGQLNTEAFF. The DNA of the CDR3 is TGCGCCAGCAGCCAGGGACAGCTGAACACTGAAGCTTTCTTT.